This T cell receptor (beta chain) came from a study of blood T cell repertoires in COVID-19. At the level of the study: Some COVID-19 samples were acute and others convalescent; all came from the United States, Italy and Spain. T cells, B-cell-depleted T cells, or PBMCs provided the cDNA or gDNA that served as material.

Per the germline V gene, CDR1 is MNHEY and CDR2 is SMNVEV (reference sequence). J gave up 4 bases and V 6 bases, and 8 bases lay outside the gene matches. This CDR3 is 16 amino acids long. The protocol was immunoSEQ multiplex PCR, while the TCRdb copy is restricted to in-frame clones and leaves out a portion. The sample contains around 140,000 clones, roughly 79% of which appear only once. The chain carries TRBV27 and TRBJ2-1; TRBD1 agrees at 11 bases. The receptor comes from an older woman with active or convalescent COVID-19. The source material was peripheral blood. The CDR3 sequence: CASSPWDRGGYNEQFF. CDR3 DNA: TGTGCCAGCAGCCCATGGGACAGGGGGGGATACAATGAGCAGTTCTTC.